This T cell receptor (beta chain) emerged from a study of blood T cells in healthy people across ages. Study conclusions and caveats: Unsorted PBMC input precluded a conclusive naive versus antigen-experienced comparison. Donor CMV status was unknown, possibly confounding expanded clonotype changes.

Primed by a sample-barcoded 5' primer and a J-beta primer mix, a second PCR proceeded for 7 to 11 cycles. TCRdb called the 5' RACE reads again in MiXCR, with one record for every CDR3 protein. The sample carries about 640,000 distinct CDR3 sequences, under 65% recorded once. Per-sample yields of isolated PBMCs were at least 6 million. CDR3 length: 16 residues. V was shortened by 0 bases and J by 1 base, with 13 bases between the two germline ends. CDR1 is LGHDT and CDR2 is YNNKEL in the germline V gene (reference sequence). A remark on this clonotype: Its cognate antigen is unknown.

The V call is TRBV3-1, the J call TRBJ2-7, with D possibly TRBD2 on 5 matching bases. Specimen: blood. This TCR was recovered from a man in his 60s in good health. CDR3 amino acids: CASSQDERIPSYEQYF. CDR3 nucleotides: TGTGCCAGCAGCCAAGATGAGCGGATACCTTCCTACGAGCAGTACTTC.